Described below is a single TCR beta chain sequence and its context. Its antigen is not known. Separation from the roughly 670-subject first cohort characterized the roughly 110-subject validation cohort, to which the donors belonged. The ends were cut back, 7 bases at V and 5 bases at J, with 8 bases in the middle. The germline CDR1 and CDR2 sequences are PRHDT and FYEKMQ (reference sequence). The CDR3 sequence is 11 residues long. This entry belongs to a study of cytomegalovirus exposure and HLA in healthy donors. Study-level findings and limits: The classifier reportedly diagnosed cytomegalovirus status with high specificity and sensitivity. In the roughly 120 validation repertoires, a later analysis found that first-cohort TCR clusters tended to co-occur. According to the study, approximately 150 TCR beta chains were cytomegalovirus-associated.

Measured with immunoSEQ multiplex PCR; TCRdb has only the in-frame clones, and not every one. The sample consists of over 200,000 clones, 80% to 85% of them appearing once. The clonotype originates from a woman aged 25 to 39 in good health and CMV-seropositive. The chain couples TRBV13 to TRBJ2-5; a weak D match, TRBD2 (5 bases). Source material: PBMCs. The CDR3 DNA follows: TGTGCCAGCACCCGCGGGGAGACCCAGTACTTC. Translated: CASTRGETQYF.